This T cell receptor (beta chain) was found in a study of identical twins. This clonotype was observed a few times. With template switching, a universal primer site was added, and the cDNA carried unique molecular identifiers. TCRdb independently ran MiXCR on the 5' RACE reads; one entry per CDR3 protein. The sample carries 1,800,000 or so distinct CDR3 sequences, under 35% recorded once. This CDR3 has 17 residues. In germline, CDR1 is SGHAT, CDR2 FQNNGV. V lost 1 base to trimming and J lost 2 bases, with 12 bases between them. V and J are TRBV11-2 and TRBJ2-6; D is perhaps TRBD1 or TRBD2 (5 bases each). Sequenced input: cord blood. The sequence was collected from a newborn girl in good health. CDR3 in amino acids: CASSLATREPGANVLTF. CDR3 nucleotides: TGTGCCAGCAGCTTAGCAACCAGGGAGCCTGGGGCCAACGTCCTGACTTTC.